The entry that follows covers one T cell receptor beta chain sequence. The data belong to a study of blood T cell repertoires in COVID-19. The overall study: Sources were T cells, B-cell-depleted T cells, or PBMCs; the material itself was cDNA or gDNA.

Assay: immunoSEQ multiplex PCR; the TCRdb copy retains only in-frame clones and omits some. The sample has fewer than 250,000 clones; roughly 87% are singletons. The length of the CDR3 is 15 residues. The germline V gene encodes CDR1 SGHKS and CDR2 YYEKEE (reference sequence). Trimming took 1 base from V and 4 from J; bases not matched to a gene: 7. Enrollees, about 18 to 95 years old, lived in 20 to 25 US areas. Allocation to cohorts depended on clinical history reported by the participants. Input material: PBMCs or T cells enriched from blood (not recorded which). The chain joins TRBV5-5 to TRBJ1-2, with 7 bases identical to TRBD1. The receptor comes from a man aged 25-45 years in a cohort exposed to, infected with or recovered from COVID-19 (not recorded which). In nucleotides, the CDR3 is TGTGCCAGCAGCTTGAACAGGGGTAGTGGCTATGGCTACACCTTC. Protein: CASSLNRGSGYGYTF.